A selection of T cell receptor beta chains follows, all from one sample in a study of CD8 T cells in Susac syndrome. A single record per CDR3 protein comes from TCRdb applying MiXCR to the immunoSEQ multiplex PCR reads. This sample has 100,000 to 150,000 distinct CDR3 sequences, with 93% found just once. Sequenced input: CD4+ T cells from PBMCs. These receptors were collected from a human donor with multiple sclerosis. CDR3s leave out the opening cysteine and the closing phenylalanine or tryptophan.

V: TRBV11-2
J: TRBJ2-5
CDR3: ASSSNRGVETQY

V: TRBV15
J: TRBJ2-3
CDR3: ATSIGGLSTDTQY

V: TRBV2
J: TRBJ2-3
CDR3: ASTGHHGDTQY

V: TRBV7-6
J: TRBJ2-3
CDR3: ASSSPFTRTDTQY

V: TRBV14
J: TRBJ2-1
CDR3: ASSHLQGAYNEQF

V: TRBV11-2
J: TRBJ1-2
CDR3: ASRPTTGSYGYT

V: TRBV6-2/TRBV6-3
J: TRBJ2-3
CDR3: ASRGGGLADTQY

V: TRBV6-5
J: TRBJ1-6
CDR3: ASSYAAPSSYNSPLH

V: TRBV7-6
J: TRBJ1-1
CDR3: ASSLGPQGAEAF

V: TRBV9
J: TRBJ2-1
CDR3: ASSVRGHYNEQF

V: TRBV12-3/TRBV12-4
J: TRBJ2-4
CDR3: ASSFRARNIQY

V: TRBV29-1
J: TRBJ2-7
CDR3: SAGTGETYEQY

V: TRBV4-2
J: TRBJ1-1
CDR3: ASSHFDRTEAF

V: TRBV19
J: TRBJ2-3
CDR3: ASSETSGSTDTQY

V: TRBV19
J: TRBJ2-2
CDR3: ASSPTGVQGGELF

V: TRBV7-9
J: TRBJ1-2
CDR3: ASSLGGTGGAEGYT

V: TRBV4-3
J: TRBJ2-4
CDR3: ASSQDLSKRIQY

V: TRBV20-1
J: TRBJ2-7
CDR3: SARQPGTGDEQY

V: TRBV9
J: TRBJ2-5
CDR3: ASSVENSRGTQY

V: TRBV5-1
J: TRBJ2-1
CDR3: ASSLPGRGDEQF

V: TRBV14
J: TRBJ1-2
CDR3: ASSQARGLFGYT

V: TRBV6-1
J: TRBJ2-5
CDR3: ASSEGAWETQY

V: TRBV30
J: TRBJ1-5
CDR3: ACGTGNQPQH

V: TRBV20-1
J: TRBJ1-2
CDR3: SAGTGGNYGYT

V: TRBV7-8
J: TRBJ1-5
CDR3: ASSTETGEVRQPQH

V: TRBV7-6
J: TRBJ2-3
CDR3: ASSLDVYTQY

V: TRBV29-1
J: TRBJ1-1
CDR3: SAGQGARNTEAF

V: TRBV6-6
J: TRBJ1-1
CDR3: ASNRQGAVGAF

V: TRBV3-1
J: TRBJ2-7
CDR3: ASSLGGGYEQY

V: TRBV30
J: TRBJ2-5
CDR3: ACTGGVRETQY

V: TRBV2
J: TRBJ1-1
CDR3: ASQQGENTEAF

V: TRBV6-4
J: TRBJ1-2
CDR3: ATKWGQGPNYGYT

V: TRBV29-1
J: TRBJ2-3
CDR3: SAPGQNTDTQY

V: TRBV3-1
J: TRBJ1-1
CDR3: ASSFVGTEAF

V: TRBV6-2/TRBV6-3
J: TRBJ1-5
CDR3: ASSEGRGLLSNQPQH

V: TRBV15
J: TRBJ2-5
CDR3: ATRRGKVETQY

V: TRBV3-1
J: TRBJ2-3
CDR3: ASSEQGGEDTQY

V: TRBV12-3/TRBV12-4
J: TRBJ2-4
CDR3: ASSLALGGGAAKNIQY

V: TRBV7-3
J: TRBJ1-2
CDR3: ASSRGQNYGYT

V: TRBV7-3
J: TRBJ2-2
CDR3: ASRTGQSATGELF

V: TRBV4-1
J: TRBJ1-6
CDR3: ASSHMGNGANSPLH

V: TRBV9
J: TRBJ2-2
CDR3: ASSGIGALNTGELF

V: TRBV19
J: TRBJ1-1
CDR3: ASSIAGGTEAF

V: TRBV30
J: TRBJ1-3
CDR3: AWDVRGGGNTIY

V: TRBV9
J: TRBJ1-3
CDR3: ASSVGGGFKAGLERKGTIY

V: TRBV12-3/TRBV12-4
J: TRBJ1-2
CDR3: ASSPGYGYT

V: TRBV20-1
J: TRBJ2-7
CDR3: SATIPPGPNEQY

V: TRBV13
J: TRBJ2-5
CDR3: ASSFSNAGGSYGTQY

V: TRBV2
J: TRBJ2-5
CDR3: ASSELSETQY

V: TRBV6-1
J: TRBJ1-1
CDR3: ASSGRGGNTEAF

V: TRBV7-2
J: TRBJ2-5
CDR3: ASSLGSGKETQY

V: TRBV20-1
J: TRBJ2-5
CDR3: SAPSSGGRQETQY

V: TRBV20-1
J: TRBJ2-7
CDR3: SASDRAPYEQY

V: TRBV7-2
J: TRBJ1-3
CDR3: ASSPKGQGSGNTIY